This entry lists 13 T cell receptor beta chains sequenced from one sample in a study of tumor-infiltrating lymphocytes in primary liver carcinoma. Unsorted bulk tissue of about 18-32 mg yielded co-extracted RNA and DNA. cDNA specific to TCR beta was made from approximately 0.55 ug of total RNA, with a constant-region primer employed for priming. A slightly modified ARM-PCR protocol with three nested multiplex PCR rounds produced these TCR beta libraries. Use of TRBV1-TRBV30 forward primers with a C-beta reverse primer characterized the first two PCR rounds, which lasted around 9 cycles each. TCRdb analysed the multiplex PCR reads with MiXCR anew, one entry per CDR3 protein. The table includes 100,000 or so distinct CDR3 sequences, approximately 78% detected once. The specimen was liver tumor tissue from sampling region 3. The subset here: tumor region T3, left-lateral pole. These TCRs come from a man aged 40-49 years with primary liver carcinoma and hepatitis B virus infection.

The chain joins TRBV5-1 to TRBJ1-1; 7 bases are a match to TRBD1. V lost 1 base and J lost 10; bases outside the gene matches: 13. The CDR3 consists of 15 residues. Germline assignment: CDR1 SGHRS and CDR2 YFSETQ. CDR3 in amino acids: CASSLQTGMNIGAFF. In nucleotides, the CDR3 is TGCGCCAGCAGCTTGCAGACAGGGATGAACATTGGAGCTTTCTTT. Looking up the rest from reference TRBV5-1 and TRBJ1-1 gives the full variable domain: KAGVTQTPRYLIKTRGQQVTLSCSPISGHRSVSWYQQTPGQGLQFLFEYFSETQRNKGNFPGRFSGRQFSNSRSEMNVSTLELGDSALYLCASSLQTGMNIGAFFGQGTRLTVV.

This clonotype was observed at least ten times. The chain links TRBV6-1 to TRBJ1-2; 8 nucleotides agree with TRBD1. The germline CDR1 and CDR2 sequences are MNHNS and SASEGT. After removal of 5 bases from V and 3 bases from J, the junction contained 2 bases not matched to a gene. There are 13 residues in the CDR3. The CDR3 region is CASSLQGDYGYTF. CDR3 nucleotide sequence: TGTGCCAGCAGTCTACAGGGGGACTATGGCTACACCTTC.

A word on this clonotype: One end of the junction is discordant with germline, which a read error may explain. The chain employs TRBV4-2 and TRBJ2-7; weak D call: TRBD2 (6 bases). The CDR3 is 15 amino acids. CDR1 and CDR2 (germline): LGHNA, YNFKEQ. The CDR3 region has the DNA TGTACCAGCAGCCAAGGGGTAGCGGACAAGCTCGAGCAGTACTTC. Its translation is CTSSQGVADKLEQYF.

This clonotype has a single count. The chain is built from TRBV21-1 and TRBJ1-1. TRBV21-1 is an annotated pseudogene. This CDR3 is 13 amino acids long. The CDR3 DNA reads TGTGCCACTCAAAGGGAAATGAACACTGAAGCTTTCTTT. It encodes CATQREMNTEAFF.

This rearrangement joins TRBV6-2 or TRBV6-3 to TRBJ1-5; D unclear. Germline V CDR1 and CDR2: MNHEY, SVGEGT. The CDR3 runs 13 residues. The V end lost 2 bases, the J end lost 8 bases, and 10 bases lay between the germline ends. The DNA of the CDR3 is TGTGCCAGCAGTTACGTCAGCTATGAGCCCCAGCATTTT. Protein product: CASSYVSYEPQHF.

A word on this clonotype: Relative to the germline gene, one junction end is altered; a read error may explain this. This rearrangement joins TRBV6-1 to TRBJ2-5; 13 nucleotides agree with TRBD2. This CDR3 spans 16 amino acids. Germline V gene lookup returns CDR1 MNHNS and CDR2 SASEGT. The CDR3 sequence: CANSPRTSGSIEAQYF. DNA for the CDR3: TGTGCCAACAGTCCCCGGACTAGCGGGAGTATAGAGGCCCAGTACTTC.

The V gene is TRBV28, the J gene TRBJ2-3, with D perhaps TRBD2 (6 bases). Between the trimmed V and J ends, which lost 8 bases and 5 bases, there was a span of 14 bases. From germline, CDR1 is MDHEN and CDR2 SYDVKM. This CDR3 spans 13 amino acids. Here the CDR3 DNA reads TGTGCCAGCCGGGAGAGGGGCATAGATACGCAGTATTTT. This codes for CASRERGIDTQYF.

In the case of this clonotype: One junction end does not reproduce the germline sequence, and a read error may be involved. V is TRBV4-1 and J is TRBJ2-2; the D gene is possibly TRBD2 (5 bases). CDR1 is MGHRA and CDR2 is YSYEKL in the germline V gene. The CDR3 loop spans 14 amino acids. CDR3 bases: TGCGCCAACAGCCAAGTCGCCACCACCGCGGGGCTGTTTTTT. This codes for CANSQVATTAGLFF.

The rearrangement joins TRBV5-6 to TRBJ1-2; D possibly corresponds to TRBD1 (5 bases). The V gene's germline CDR1 is SGHDT and CDR2 YYEEEE. Trimming pared 4 bases from V and 4 bases from J, leaving 20 bases between. The CDR3 runs 16 residues. CDR3 sequence: CASSHNFRDPIYGYTF. The CDR3 nucleotides are TGTGCCAGCAGCCACAATTTCCGGGACCCTATCTATGGCTACACCTTC. Together with reference TRBV5-6 and TRBJ1-2, the CDR3 gives the full variable domain: DAGVTQSPTHLIKTRGQQVTLRCSPKSGHDTVSWYQQALGQGPQFIFQYYEEEERQRGNFPDRFSGHQFPNYSSELNVNALLLGDSALYLCASSHNFRDPIYGYTFGSGTRLTVV.

J is TRBJ2-1 and V is TRBV5-1; 9 bases match TRBD2. V dropped 7 bases and J dropped 8; count of bases not matched to a gene: 10. CDR3 length: 14 amino acids. Germline V gene sequence: CDR1 SGHRS, CDR2 YFSETQ. CDR3 amino acids: CASSLKAGGYEQFF. The CDR3 coding sequence is TGCGCCAGCTCTCTTAAAGCGGGAGGTTATGAGCAGTTCTTC. Looking up the rest from reference TRBV5-1 and TRBJ2-1 gives the full variable domain: KAGVTQTPRYLIKTRGQQVTLSCSPISGHRSVSWYQQTPGQGLQFLFEYFSETQRNKGNFPGRFSGRQFSNSRSEMNVSTLELGDSALYLCASSLKAGGYEQFFGPGTRLTVL.

In regard to this clonotype: The junction does not match germline at one end; this may be a read error. The chain is built from TRBV11-1 and TRBJ2-3; TRBD1 or TRBD2 may be the D gene (5 bases each). This CDR3 contains 19 residues. Looked up from germline, CDR1 is SGHAT and CDR2 is FQDESV (reference sequence). The CDR3 is CASSSGGSPVVARTDTQYF. CDR3 nucleotide sequence: TGTGCCAGCAGCTCTGGGGGAAGCCCTGTTGTAGCCCGCACAGATACGCAATATTTT.

Points on this clonotype: At one of its ends the junction is not consistent with the germline gene, which may arise from a read error. This chain links TRBV6-2 or TRBV6-3 with TRBJ2-7, with D tentatively TRBD2 (5 bases). CDR1 and CDR2 from the germline V gene are MNHEY and SVGEGT. The CDR3 length is 14 residues. In DNA form, the CDR3 reads TGTGCCAGCAGTCTCTGGGCGGGTATCTACGAGCAATACTTC. This gives the protein CASSLWAGIYEQYF.

Remarks on this clonotype: The germline gene is not matched at one end of the junction; a read error may be the cause. The rearrangement uses TRBV12-3 or TRBV12-4 and TRBJ1-2, with 10 nucleotides matching TRBD1. This CDR3 is 13 amino acids long. Written as DNA, the CDR3 is TGTGCCCGCAGGTCCTGGGACAGGGGTGACTACACCTTC. Its translation is CARRSWDRGDYTF.